The sample holds many counts of the clone carrying this T cell receptor beta chain. Its target is not known. The V and J ends lost 1 base and 2 bases, in that order; junction bases with no gene match: 8. There are 16 residues in the CDR3. Germline CDR1 reads SGHTA; CDR2 reads FQGNSA. This record belongs to a study of identical twins. TCRdb re-called the 5' RACE reads with MiXCR, one entry per CDR3 protein. The sample comprises a few hundred thousand distinct CDR3 sequences, around an eighth of which are singletons, and about 0.94% rests with the top ten. Study observations and caveats: Out-of-frame TCR alpha sharing observed in monozygotic twins exceeded model estimates.

These records were also assigned to another study, of yellow fever vaccine responses in identical twins.

The sequencing sample was made of CD4+ T cells sorted from blood. The rearrangement joins TRBV7-2 to TRBJ2-7; 7 nucleotides agree with TRBD2. The receptor comes from a woman between 18 and 29 years old in good health. CDR3 in DNA: TGTGCCAGCAGCTTAGATAGGGCTAGCGGCACCTACGAGCAGTACTTC. Translating it yields CASSLDRASGTYEQYF.